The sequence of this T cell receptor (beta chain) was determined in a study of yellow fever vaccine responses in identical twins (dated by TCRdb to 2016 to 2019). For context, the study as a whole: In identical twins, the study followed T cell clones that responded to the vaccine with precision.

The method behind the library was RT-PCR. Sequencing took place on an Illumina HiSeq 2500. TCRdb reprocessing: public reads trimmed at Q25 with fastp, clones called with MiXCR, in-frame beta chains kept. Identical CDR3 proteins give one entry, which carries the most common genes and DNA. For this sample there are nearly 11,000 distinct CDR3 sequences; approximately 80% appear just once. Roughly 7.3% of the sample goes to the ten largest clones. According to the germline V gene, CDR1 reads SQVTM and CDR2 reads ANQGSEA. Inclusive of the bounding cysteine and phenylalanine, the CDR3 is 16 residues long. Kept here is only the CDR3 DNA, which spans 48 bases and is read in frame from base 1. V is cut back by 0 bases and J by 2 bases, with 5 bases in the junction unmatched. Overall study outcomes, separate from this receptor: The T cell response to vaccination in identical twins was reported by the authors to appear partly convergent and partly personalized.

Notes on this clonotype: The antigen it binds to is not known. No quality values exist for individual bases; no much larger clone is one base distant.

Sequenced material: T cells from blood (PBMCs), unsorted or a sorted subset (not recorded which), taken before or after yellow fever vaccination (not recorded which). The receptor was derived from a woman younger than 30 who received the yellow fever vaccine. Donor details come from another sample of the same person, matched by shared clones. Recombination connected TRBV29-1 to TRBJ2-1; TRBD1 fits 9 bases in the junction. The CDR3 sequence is CSVEDPRTGAYNEQFF. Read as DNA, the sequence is TGCAGCGTTGAAGATCCCCGGACAGGGGCCTACAATGAGCAGTTCTTC.